Listed below are T cell receptor beta chains from one sample, sequenced in a study of cytomegalovirus exposure and HLA in healthy donors. Produced via immunoSEQ multiplex PCR; TCRdb's table is partial and in-frame only. The sample has about 120,000 clones, around 69% seen once. The sample consisted of PBMCs. The source of these receptors is a man aged 45 to 65 in good health and CMV-seropositive. The CDR3 runs from the conserved cysteine through the conserved F or W. The order of the fields is D gene, V gene, clone size, J gene, CDR3 DNA, CDR3 protein. D genes are given only for firm matches. The size field is filled for only some rows; it gives once, few, many or a size class.

NA	TRBV5-1	NA	TRBJ1-1	TGCGCCAGCAGCCGCGAGGCAGGGGCCGCTGAAGCTTTCTTT	CASSREAGAAEAFF
TRBD2	TRBV18	NA	TRBJ2-3	TGTGCCAGCTCACCACTCGGTTCCGCGGGAGGAAGCACAGATACGCAGTATTTT	CASSPLGSAGGSTDTQYF
TRBD1	TRBV13	NA	TRBJ2-2	TGTGCCAGCAGCCCAACAGGGGCCACCTGGGGCACCGGGGAGCTGTTTTTT	CASSPTGATWGTGELFF
TRBD2	TRBV4-1	NA	TRBJ2-3	TGCGCCAGCAGCCAAGGCGGAGCGGGGGGAGGTACAGATACGCAGTATTTT	CASSQGGAGGGTDTQYF
NA	TRBV5-1	NA	TRBJ1-2	TGCGCCAGCAGCAACGATGGACAGAGTGGCTACACCTTC	CASSNDGQSGYTF
TRBD1	TRBV28	NA	TRBJ1-2	TGTGCCAGCAGTTTCCCGGACAGGGTCGGTTATGGCTACACCTTC	CASSFPDRVGYGYTF
TRBD2	TRBV11-2	NA	TRBJ2-3	TGTGCCAGCAGCAAACTAGCGGGCTCTAGCACAGATACGCAGTATTTT	CASSKLAGSSTDTQYF
NA	TRBV10-2	NA	TRBJ1-5	TGCGCCAGCACCCTGGGGGGGCCCCAGCATTTT	CASTLGGPQHF
NA	TRBV5-6	NA	TRBJ2-5	TGTGCCAGCAGCCCTGTGTTGAAGGGGGTAGAGACCCAGTACTTC	CASSPVLKGVETQYF
TRBD1	TRBV6-5	NA	TRBJ2-7	TGTGCCAGCAGCTCCGGGACAGGGAACCACGAGCAGTACTTC	CASSSGTGNHEQYF
NA	TRBV7-2	NA	TRBJ1-2	TGTGCCAGCAGCTTATCGGTAACTGATTTCGGGGATGGCTACACCTTC	CASSLSVTDFGDGYTF
TRBD1	TRBV11-2	NA	TRBJ2-1	TGTGCCAGCAGCCCCTGGACAGGGCTTGGGGGGGAGCAGTTCTTC	CASSPWTGLGGEQFF
NA	TRBV6-1	NA	TRBJ1-5	TGTGCCAGCAGTTCCCGGGACTATCAGCCCCAGCATTTT	CASSSRDYQPQHF
NA	TRBV11-2	NA	TRBJ2-7	TGTGCCAGCAGCTTAGGACAGGCGACCTACGAGCAGTACTTC	CASSLGQATYEQYF
NA	TRBV6-5	NA	TRBJ1-5	TGTGCCAGCACCAGACAGCCAGGGGGCAATCAGCCCCAGCATTTT	CASTRQPGGNQPQHF
NA	TRBV19	NA	TRBJ1-4	TGTGCCAGTAGTATAAGGGGGTCTAATGAAAAACTGTTTTTT	CASSIRGSNEKLFF
NA	TRBV5-6	few	TRBJ2-1	TGTGCCAGCAGCCCCCTCTCGGGGAATTACAATGAGCAGTTCTTC	CASSPLSGNYNEQFF